A selection of T cell receptor beta chains follows, all from one sample in a study of blood T cell repertoires in COVID-19. The protocol was immunoSEQ multiplex PCR, while the TCRdb copy is restricted to in-frame clones and leaves out a portion. This sample has 70,000 to 95,000 clones; about 83% occur once, and the top ten carry 25%. The sequenced sample consisted of peripheral blood. The receptors here all came from a human donor in a cohort sampled during active COVID-19. Each CDR3 is given with its conserved first and last residue. The D gene is left open where the match is weak. Rows may omit the clone size; those that give it use once, few, many or a size class.

D gene: TRBD2
V gene: TRBV5-4
clone size: -
J gene: TRBJ2-3
CDR3 protein: CASSPTLAGTSTDTQYF
CDR3 DNA: TGTGCCAGCAGCCCTACCCTAGCGGGGACCAGCACAGATACGCAGTATTTT

D gene: -
V gene: TRBV7-7
clone size: -
J gene: TRBJ2-1
CDR3 protein: CASSLFKRDEQFF
CDR3 DNA: TGTGCCAGCAGCTTATTTAAGCGGGATGAGCAGTTCTTC

D gene: -
V gene: TRBV25-1
clone size: -
J gene: TRBJ2-7
CDR3 protein: CASSATAYEQYF
CDR3 DNA: TGTGCCAGCAGTGCGACAGCATACGAGCAGTACTTC

D gene: -
V gene: TRBV2
clone size: -
J gene: TRBJ1-1
CDR3 protein: CASKPGMNTEAFF
CDR3 DNA: TGTGCCAGCAAACCCGGGATGAACACTGAAGCTTTCTTT

D gene: TRBD1
V gene: TRBV28
clone size: -
J gene: TRBJ1-4
CDR3 protein: CAASGTASNEKLFF
CDR3 DNA: TGTGCCGCGTCCGGGACAGCAAGTAATGAAAAACTGTTTTTT

D gene: -
V gene: TRBV4-1
clone size: -
J gene: TRBJ2-7
CDR3 protein: CASSQDSQGGISWYEQYF
CDR3 DNA: TGCGCCAGCAGCCAAGATAGTCAGGGGGGAATCTCGTGGTACGAGCAGTACTTC

D gene: -
V gene: TRBV10-3
clone size: few
J gene: TRBJ1-3
CDR3 protein: CAISESVGWATSGNTIYF
CDR3 DNA: TGTGCCATCAGTGAGTCGGTGGGTTGGGCAACCTCTGGAAACACCATATATTTT

D gene: -
V gene: TRBV24-1
clone size: -
J gene: TRBJ2-2
CDR3 protein: CATSDSGHSHTGELFF
CDR3 DNA: TGTGCCACCAGTGACTCGGGACATTCGCACACCGGGGAGCTGTTTTTT

D gene: TRBD1
V gene: TRBV5-5
clone size: -
J gene: TRBJ1-1
CDR3 protein: CASSTDGQGYTEAFF
CDR3 DNA: TGTGCCAGCAGCACCGACGGACAGGGCTACACTGAAGCTTTCTTT

D gene: TRBD2
V gene: TRBV10-3
clone size: -
J gene: TRBJ2-3
CDR3 protein: CAIRPGLASDTQYF
CDR3 DNA: TGTGCCATCAGACCGGGACTAGCATCAGATACGCAGTATTTT

D gene: -
V gene: TRBV28
clone size: -
J gene: TRBJ2-3
CDR3 protein: CASLGGLDTQYF
CDR3 DNA: TGTGCCAGTCTGGGAGGTTTAGATACGCAGTATTTT

D gene: TRBD2
V gene: TRBV7-9
clone size: once
J gene: TRBJ2-1
CDR3 protein: CASSLARAGGIYNEQFF
CDR3 DNA: TGTGCCAGCAGCTTAGCTCGGGCGGGGGGAATCTACAATGAGCAGTTCTTC

D gene: -
V gene: TRBV5-5
clone size: -
J gene: TRBJ2-5
CDR3 protein: CASSLGARQETQYF
CDR3 DNA: TGTGCCAGCAGCTTGGGGGCCCGCCAAGAGACCCAGTACTTC

D gene: TRBD2
V gene: TRBV23-1
clone size: -
J gene: TRBJ2-1
CDR3 protein: CASSQNRGLAGSYNEQFF
CDR3 DNA: TGCGCCAGCAGTCAAAACCGAGGACTAGCGGGTTCCTACAATGAGCAGTTCTTC

D gene: -
V gene: TRBV4-3
clone size: -
J gene: TRBJ1-4
CDR3 protein: CASSPRGLEKLFF
CDR3 DNA: TGCGCCAGCAGTCCAAGGGGTCTCGAAAAACTGTTTTTT